One and the same sample provided the 7 T cell receptor beta chains below, sequenced in a study of blood T cells in healthy people across ages. Primers used in a second PCR of about 7 to 12 cycles were a sample-barcoded 5' primer and a J-beta primer mix. TCRdb re-analysed the 5' RACE reads in MiXCR, keeping a single row per CDR3 protein. The sample holds 800,000 or so distinct CDR3 sequences; roughly 60% are singletons and the top ten take 25% to 35%. Sequenced: blood. Receptor source: a man aged 30 to 39 in good health.

V usage is TRBV6-2 or TRBV6-3 and J usage is TRBJ1-6, with D tentatively TRBD1 (5 bases). The CDR3 extends over 12 amino acids. V was cut by 7 bases and J by 10 bases, with 11 bases left in between. CDR1 MNHEY and CDR2 SVGEGT come from the germline V gene. The CDR3 DNA follows: TGTGCCAGCACCAAGCGGGACTCACCCCTCCACTTT. Protein sequence: CASTKRDSPLHF.

The chain recombines TRBV25-1 with TRBJ2-3, with no clear D. This CDR3 comprises 11 residues. V was trimmed by 7 bases and J by 8 bases, leaving 10 bases between them. Per germline, CDR1 MGHDK and CDR2 SYGVNS. The CDR3 coding sequence is TGTGCCAGCACCCTAGGAACTACGCAGTATTTT. This codes for CASTLGTTQYF.

The chain carries TRBV7-3 and TRBJ1-1, with 9 bases fitting TRBD1. The trim removed 5 bases at V and 4 bases at J, leaving 8 bases unmatched. The germline CDR1 and CDR2 sequences are SGHTA and FQGTGA. The CDR3 runs to 15 residues. In DNA form, the CDR3 reads TGTGCCAGCAGCACGGGACAGGGATGGCGCACTGAAGCTTTCTTT. This translates into CASSTGQGWRTEAFF.

V is TRBV5-1 and J is TRBJ2-1; TRBD2 aligns across 9 bases. The CDR3 totals 16 residues. J gave up 6 bases and V 0 bases, and 7 bases lay outside the gene matches. The germline CDR1 and CDR2 sequences are SGHRS and YFSETQ. CDR3 coding DNA: TGCGCCAGCAGCTTGGGGGGACTAGCTGGAACCAATGAGCAGTTCTTC. This translates into CASSLGGLAGTNEQFF.

CDR3 residues: CSVAGTGSTDTQYF. The CDR3 DNA sequence: TGCAGCGTTGCTGGGACAGGGAGCACAGATACGCAGTATTTT. J is TRBJ2-3 and V is TRBV29-1; the match to TRBD1 covers 9 bases. There are 14 residues in the CDR3. Trimming cost V 4 bases and J 0 bases; bases outside gene matches: 2. Per germline, CDR1 SQVTM and CDR2 ANQGSEA.

The chain has TRBV28 and TRBJ1-1; D is uncertain. This CDR3 spans 13 amino acids. Trimming left V 6 bases short and J 11 bases short, with 19 bases between. Germline loops: CDR1 MDHEN, CDR2 SYDVKM. CDR3 protein: CASRSLGRMRAFF. The CDR3 DNA reads as TGTGCCAGCAGGTCCCTAGGAAGGATGCGGGCTTTCTTT.

This clonotype was counted only a few times. The junction departs from the called germline gene at one end, perhaps through a read error. This chain links TRBV20-1 with TRBJ2-1; 10 positions agree with TRBD1. CDR1 and CDR2 (germline): DFQATT, SNEGSKA (reference sequence). The CDR3 has 14 amino acids. CDR3 in amino acids: CSARGQGDYNEQFF. Written as DNA, the CDR3 is TGTAGTGCTAGAGGACAGGGGGATTACAATGAGCAGTTCTTC.